The 24 T cell receptor beta chains below come from one sample, sequenced in a study of vaccination and CD4 T cells after COVID-19. These receptors have no identified antigens. Cultured CD4+ T cells had their DNA profiled by the Oncomine TCR Beta short-read assay. TCRdb re-derived calls from the PCR reads in MiXCR, one entry per CDR3 protein. Of some 20,000 distinct CDR3 sequences listed, around two fifths are singletons. Regarding time point: late sampling 161 to 241 days after vaccination in a few convalescent patients. Treatment indicated: roughly 11-day PBMC culture with coronavirus spike peptide pools or control peptides (ViraFEST assay). Sequenced here: CD4+ T cells from blood, cultured in vitro, sampled about 7 months after SARS-CoV-2 vaccination. The receptors stem from a human donor who had recovered from COVID-19.

The gene calls are TRBV27 and TRBJ1-2, with 7 bases lining up with TRBD1. Looked up from germline, CDR1 is MNHEY and CDR2 is SMNVEV (reference sequence). J gave up 6 bases and V 5 bases, and 6 bases lay outside the gene matches. The CDR3 contains 13 residues. CDR3 DNA sequence: TGTGCCAGCAGTGCCTGGACAGGTGATGGCTACACCTTC. This translates into CASSAWTGDGYTF.

This clonotype was picked up a small number of times. The V and J genes are TRBV7-8 and TRBJ2-3; a possible D gene is TRBD1 (6 bases). The CDR3 sequence is 19 residues long. Trimming shortened V by 4 bases and J by 0 bases, and 23 bases separated the two germline ends. CDR1 SGHVS and CDR2 FQNEAQ come from the germline V gene. This CDR3 reads CASSYGIWSGGISTDTQYF. CDR3 nucleotides: TGTGCCAGCAGCTACGGGATTTGGAGTGGGGGCATCAGCACAGATACGCAGTATTTT.

The rearrangement links TRBV6-5 to TRBJ2-7; D is uncertain. V shed 0 bases and J shed 3 bases, with 12 bases lying between them. The CDR3 consists of 15 residues. CDR1 and CDR2 (germline): MNHEY, SVGAGI. Here the CDR3 reads CASSYSLPSDYEQYF. For the CDR3, the DNA is TGTGCCAGCAGTTACTCTCTTCCATCCGACTACGAGCAGTACTTC.

The J gene is TRBJ2-1, the V gene TRBV6-1, with TRBD2 matching 10 bases. Looked up from germline, CDR1 is MNHNS and CDR2 is SASEGT. The V gene end was trimmed by 2 bases and the J gene end by 4 bases; junction bases not matched to a gene: 5. This CDR3 comprises 16 residues. CDR3 region: CASSEPTSGVYNEQFF. The CDR3 DNA is TGTGCCAGCAGTGAACCAACTAGCGGGGTATACAATGAGCAGTTCTTC.

The chain carries TRBV7-6 and TRBJ2-5; TRBD2 agrees at 7 bases. The CDR3 is made up of 16 amino acids. Germline V gene sequence: CDR1 SGHVS, CDR2 FNYEAQ. V trimming: 1 base; J trimming: 5 bases; junction bases outside the gene matches: 10. Here the CDR3 DNA reads TGTGCCAGCAGCTTAGGTCGAAGCGGGATAGTGGAGACCCAGTACTTC. Protein product: CASSLGRSGIVETQYF.

The table lists this clonotype with a few counts. The chain couples TRBV6-5 to TRBJ1-1, with D tentatively TRBD1 (5 bases). CDR3 length: 14 residues. V lost 0 bases, J lost 4 bases, and 9 bases lay in between. Germline loops: CDR1 MNHEY, CDR2 SVGAGI. The CDR3 is CASSYSLGGTEAFF. In DNA form, the CDR3 reads TGTGCCAGCAGTTACTCGTTGGGGGGCACTGAAGCTTTCTTT.

This clonotype rates as medium-sized. This chain joins TRBV20-1 and TRBJ2-1; D is ambiguous. Trimming removed 3 bases at V and 8 bases at J, with 17 bases between. The CDR3 runs to 14 residues. The germline V gene encodes CDR1 DFQATT and CDR2 SNEGSKA (reference sequence). The CDR3 nucleotides are TGCAGTGCTAGCGCACCCCTAGGTCAGGATGAGCAGTTCTTC. Translation gives CSASAPLGQDEQFF.

The chain couples TRBV5-8 to TRBJ2-7, with D possibly being TRBD2 (6 bases). Trimming removed 4 bases at V and 7 bases at J, with 12 bases between. Germline lookup yields CDR1 SGHTS and CDR2 YDEGEE. This CDR3 has 12 residues. This CDR3 is CASSRGAGEQYF. As DNA, the CDR3 is TGTGCCAGCAGCCGAGGCGCGGGAGAGCAGTACTTC.

This clonotype has more than one count but fewer than ten. The rearrangement joins TRBV7-2 to TRBJ2-3, with D unclear. The germline V and J ends were trimmed by 2 bases and 6 bases, with 6 bases remaining between them. Germline assignment: CDR1 SGHTA and CDR2 FQGNSA. The CDR3 loop spans 12 amino acids. CDR3 sequence (DNA): TGTGCCAGCAGCTTATATTTCGATACGCAGTATTTT. This gives the protein CASSLYFDTQYF.

This clonotype appeared a few times. The chain has TRBV7-9 and TRBJ2-7, with 13 positions matching TRBD2. Germline trimming cut 1 base from V and 0 bases from J; bases unmatched to any gene: 9. Germline CDR1 and CDR2: SEHNR and FQNEAQ (reference sequence). The CDR3 is made up of 19 amino acids. CDR3 nucleotide sequence: TGTGCCAGCAGCTTAGAGCGGACTAGCGGGGGCCGAAGCTCCTACGAGCAGTACTTC. Amino acid sequence: CASSLERTSGGRSSYEQYF.

The chain uses TRBV2 and TRBJ2-1; 7 bases align to TRBD2. From germline, CDR1 is SNHLY and CDR2 FYNNEI. The length of the CDR3 is 13 residues. Germline trimming cut 7 bases from V and 3 bases from J; bases unmatched to any gene: 3. This chain's CDR3 is CASKSSGYNEQFF. The CDR3 coding sequence is TGTGCCAGCAAGTCTAGCGGCTACAATGAGCAGTTCTTC.

The sample holds many counts of this clonotype. The rearrangement joins TRBV15 to TRBJ2-5, with D unclear. V was shortened by 0 bases and J by 7 bases, with 9 bases between the two germline ends. CDR1 and CDR2 (germline): LNHNV, YYDKDF (reference sequence). CDR3 length: 13 amino acids. CDR3 nucleotides: TGTGCCACCAGCAGAGATTCAGGCGGGACCCAGTACTTC. This encodes CATSRDSGGTQYF. The full variable domain, rest sourced from reference TRBV15 and TRBJ2-5, is DAMVIQNPRYQVTQFGKPVTLSCSQTLNHNVMYWYQQKSSQAPKLLFHYYDKDFNNEADTPDNFQSRRPNTSFCFLDIRSPGLGDTAMYLCATSRDSGGTQYFGPGTRLLVL.

The chain employs TRBV20-1 and TRBJ2-7, with 8 nucleotides matching TRBD1. The CDR3 totals 14 residues. The trim removed 6 bases at V and 0 bases at J, leaving 7 bases unmatched. Germline assignment: CDR1 DFQATT and CDR2 SNEGSKA (reference sequence). The CDR3 region has the DNA TGCAGTGCCGAGGACAGGGTGAGCTCCTACGAGCAGTACTTC. Translating gives CSAEDRVSSYEQYF.

A few counts support this clonotype. The genes are TRBV27 and TRBJ1-5; maybe TRBD1 (6 bases). V lost 5 bases and J lost 5, with 13 bases in between. The V gene's germline CDR1 is MNHEY and CDR2 SMNVEV (reference sequence). The CDR3 runs 14 residues. For the CDR3, the DNA is TGTGCCAGCAGTCAACAGGGTGGGGATCAGCCCCAGCATTTT. Translating gives CASSQQGGDQPQHF.

This clonotype was seen at least ten times. The chain combines TRBV20-1 with TRBJ2-3; 10 bases are shared with TRBD2. The germline V gene has CDR1 DFQATT and CDR2 SNEGSKA (reference sequence). J was trimmed by 4 bases and V by 5 bases; bases with no gene match: 6. The CDR3 has 14 residues. The CDR3 DNA reads TGCAGTGCTCTAGCGGGAGTCACCGCAGATACGCAGTATTTT. Encoded protein: CSALAGVTADTQYF.

This chain connects TRBV19 to TRBJ2-5; 10 bases are shared with TRBD1. Unmatched junction bases numbered 8, after V lost 4 bases and J lost 3 bases. Germline CDR1 is LNHDA and CDR2 is SQIVND (reference sequence). The CDR3 consists of 16 residues. The CDR3 spells CASSRKRTGGKETQYF. CDR3 bases: TGTGCCAGTAGTAGGAAACGGACAGGGGGTAAAGAGACCCAGTACTTC.

This sequence joins TRBV7-2 and TRBJ1-3; D not resolved. Trimming cost V 5 bases and J 4 bases, with 9 bases left between them. The CDR3 contains 13 residues. Germline-derived CDR1 and CDR2 are SGHTA and FQGNSA. CDR3 in DNA: TGTGCCAGCAGCCGAGGATCCGGAAACACCATATATTTT. Encoded protein: CASSRGSGNTIYF. Looking up the rest from reference TRBV7-2 and TRBJ1-3 gives the full variable domain: GAGVSQSPSNKVTEKGKDVELRCDPISGHTALYWYRQSLGQGLEFLIYFQGNSAPDKSGLPSDRFSAERTGGSVSTLTIQRTQQEDSAVYLCASSRGSGNTIYFGEGSWLTVV.

Only a few counts were recorded for this clonotype. The chain combines TRBV29-1 with TRBJ2-5; D perhaps matches TRBD1 (5 bases). V gave up 4 bases and J gave up 1 base, with 7 bases separating them. The CDR3 has 12 residues. The germline gives CDR1 SQVTM, CDR2 ANQGSEA. CDR3 sequence: CSVVTGQETQYF. The DNA of the CDR3 is TGCAGCGTTGTAACAGGCCAAGAGACCCAGTACTTC.

The CDR3 here is CAKSLGAKGTEAFF. The CDR3 DNA is TGTGCCAAAAGCCTGGGGGCAAAAGGCACTGAAGCTTTCTTT. The chain couples TRBV19 to TRBJ1-1, with D tentatively TRBD1 (6 bases). CDR1 is LNHDA, CDR2 SQIVND, per germline (reference sequence). Trimming took 10 bases from V and 4 from J, leaving 19 bases between them. The CDR3 loop spans 14 amino acids.

The genes are TRBV20-1 and TRBJ1-1; D gene unclear. V lost 1 base to trimming and J lost 1 base, with 13 bases between them. The CDR3 is 15 residues long. Germline CDR1 reads DFQATT; CDR2 reads SNEGSKA (reference sequence). CDR3 loop: CSARVIPRRNTEAFF. CDR3 in DNA: TGCAGTGCTAGAGTAATTCCCCGAAGGAACACTGAAGCTTTCTTT.

The DNA for the CDR3 is TGTGCCAGCAGCAATGGGACAGGGGGCATGTGCTACACTGAAGCTTTCTTT. As protein: CASSNGTGGMCYTEAFF. The chain uses TRBV21-1 and TRBJ1-1; whether TRBD1, the table's D call, matches the DNA was not checked. TRBV21-1 is noted as a pseudogene. This CDR3 is 17 amino acids long.

The gene calls are TRBV20-1 and TRBJ1-3; maybe TRBD1 (5 bases). V lost 0 bases to trimming and J lost 2 bases, with 11 bases between them. Germline-derived CDR1 and CDR2 are DFQATT and SNEGSKA (reference sequence). There are 15 residues in the CDR3. CDR3 region: CSARDAGLAGNTIYF. Here the CDR3 DNA reads TGCAGTGCTAGAGACGCGGGACTGGCTGGAAACACCATATATTTT.

The CDR3 DNA follows: TGTGCCAGCAGCCCCATTGTGGGGGCCATCTACGAGCAGTACTTC. Its protein is CASSPIVGAIYEQYF. This chain links TRBV7-2 with TRBJ2-7; a weak D match, TRBD1 (6 bases). With 5 bases removed from V and 3 bases from J, the gap between germline ends came to 17 bases. Germline V gene data show CDR1 as SGHTA and CDR2 as FQGNSA. This CDR3 is built from 15 residues.

V gene TRBV7-2 combines with J gene TRBJ2-5, with D unresolved. Germline lookup yields CDR1 SGHTA and CDR2 FQGNSA. This CDR3 is 13 amino acids long. The germline V and J ends were trimmed by 4 bases and 1 base, with 7 bases remaining between them. The CDR3 spells CASSSRSQETQYF. DNA of the CDR3: TGTGCCAGCAGCTCCCGGTCCCAAGAGACCCAGTACTTC.